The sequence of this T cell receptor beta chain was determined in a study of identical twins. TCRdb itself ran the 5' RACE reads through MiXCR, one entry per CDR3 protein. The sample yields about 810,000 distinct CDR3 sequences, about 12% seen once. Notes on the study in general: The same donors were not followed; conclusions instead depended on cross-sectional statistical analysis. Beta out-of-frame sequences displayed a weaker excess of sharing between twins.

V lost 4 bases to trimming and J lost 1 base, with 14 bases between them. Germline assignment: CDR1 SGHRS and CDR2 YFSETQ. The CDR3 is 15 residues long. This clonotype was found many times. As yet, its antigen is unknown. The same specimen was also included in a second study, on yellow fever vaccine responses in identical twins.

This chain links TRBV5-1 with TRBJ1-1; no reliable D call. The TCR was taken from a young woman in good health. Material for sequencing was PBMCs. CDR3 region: CASSLGSTGNTEAFF. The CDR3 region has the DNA TGCGCCAGCAGCCTCGGCTCGACTGGGAACACTGAAGCTTTCTTT.